These T cell receptor beta chains were read from a single sample in a study of shared clonotypes between healthy human individuals. Only in-frame clones appear in the TCRdb table, and some are missing; sequencing was by immunoSEQ multiplex PCR. The sample gives around 2.1 million clones, roughly 95% of which show up once; 0.1% to 0.15% is in the top ten. What was sequenced was naive CD4+ T cells sorted from blood. These receptors were obtained from a man younger than 35 in good health. Both conserved end residues are part of each CDR3. Each record gives: D gene, J gene, clone size, V gene, CDR3 protein, CDR3 DNA. D genes are given only for firm matches. A clone size is listed for some rows: how often the clone was seen (once, few, many), or a class if it is expanded.

TRBD1 TRBJ1-2 - TRBV18 CASSPDRGYGYTF TGTGCCAGCTCACCCGACAGGGGCTATGGCTACACCTTC
- TRBJ2-1 once TRBV10-2 CASRTKSGPNNEQFF TGCGCCAGCAGGACTAAAAGTGGCCCTAACAATGAGCAGTTCTTC
TRBD1 TRBJ2-2 few TRBV5-1 CASSLAGTGNTGELFF TGCGCCAGCAGCTTGGCCGGGACAGGGAACACCGGGGAGCTGTTTTTT
- TRBJ2-1 - TRBV6-1 CASSVAATYNEQFF TGTGCCAGCAGTGTAGCGGCAACCTACAATGAGCAGTTCTTC
- TRBJ1-6 - TRBV7-2 CASSPDRGSYNSPLHF TGTGCCAGCAGCCCAGATAGGGGCTCCTATAATTCACCCCTCCACTTT
TRBD1 TRBJ1-1 once TRBV28 CASSSAGTGENTEAFF TGTGCCAGCAGTTCCGCCGGGACAGGGGAGAACACTGAAGCTTTCTTT
- TRBJ1-4 - TRBV30 CAWSGEKLFF TGTGCCTGGAGTGGGGAAAAACTGTTTTTT
- TRBJ2-6 - TRBV28 CASSSGSSGANVLTF TGTGCCAGCAGTTCAGGATCCTCTGGGGCCAACGTCCTGACTTTC
- TRBJ2-3 - TRBV9 CASSVGARNTDTQYF TGTGCCAGCAGTGTTGGGGCGAGAAATACAGATACGCAGTATTTT
TRBD1 TRBJ1-5 - TRBV7-8 CASSFGQAYQPQHF TGTGCCAGCAGCTTTGGACAGGCCTATCAGCCCCAGCATTTT
TRBD1 TRBJ1-5 - TRBV18 CASSPPGTGLHQPQHF TGTGCCAGCTCACCACCCGGGACAGGACTTCATCAGCCCCAGCATTTT
- TRBJ2-2 - TRBV5-1 CASSPGDRAGELFF TGCGCCAGCTCACCCGGGGATAGGGCCGGGGAGCTGTTTTTT
- TRBJ2-5 - TRBV18 CASSPKGGTGTQYF TGTGCCAGCTCACCCAAAGGCGGGACCGGGACCCAGTACTTC
TRBD1 TRBJ1-1 few TRBV19 CASSSLPGQGSNTEAFF TGTGCCAGTAGTAGTCTCCCGGGACAGGGGTCGAACACTGAAGCTTTCTTT
TRBD2 TRBJ2-3 - TRBV7-9 CASSLGLAGFTDTQYF TGTGCCAGCAGCTTAGGTTTAGCGGGCTTCACAGATACGCAGTATTTT
TRBD2 TRBJ2-5 - TRBV4-1 CASSQELLSGGETQYF TGCGCCAGCAGCCAAGAGCTTCTGAGCGGGGGAGAGACCCAGTACTTC
TRBD1 TRBJ2-5 once TRBV4-1 CASSQIGDRGETQYF TGCGCCAGCAGCCAGATTGGGGACAGGGGAGAGACCCAGTACTTC
- TRBJ2-4 - TRBV27 CASSPGTRGGLDRSRIAKNIQYF TGTGCCAGCAGCCCTGGGACCAGGGGCGGGCTGGATAGATCGAGGATAGCCAAAAACATTCAGTACTTC
- TRBJ2-5 - TRBV5-6 CASSLDRSKTQYF TGTGCCAGCAGCTTGGACAGGTCGAAGACCCAGTACTTC
TRBD2 TRBJ2-3 - TRBV6-7 CASSATQQRGGSDTQYF TGTGCCAGCAGTGCCACCCAACAGCGGGGGGGCTCAGATACGCAGTATTTT
TRBD2 TRBJ2-1 - TRBV5-1 CASSLGLAGIYNEQFF TGCGCCAGCAGCCTAGGACTAGCGGGCATATACAATGAGCAGTTCTTC
TRBD1 TRBJ2-7 - TRBV19 CASRAKDRMSGYEQYF TGTGCCAGCCGCGCTAAGGACAGGATGTCTGGCTACGAGCAGTACTTC
- TRBJ2-1 once TRBV7-9 CASSLARQGGYNEQFF TGTGCCAGCAGCTTAGCGAGGCAGGGTGGCTACAATGAGCAGTTCTTC
TRBD2 TRBJ2-3 - TRBV9 CASSVKGTSGTDTQYF TGTGCCAGCAGCGTAAAGGGGACTAGCGGCACAGATACGCAGTATTTT